The 21 T cell receptor beta chains given below trace back to one sample, sequenced in a study of cytomegalovirus exposure and HLA in healthy donors. PCR used 60 Vbeta primers and 13 Jbeta primers. Only in-frame clones appear in the TCRdb table, and some are missing; sequencing was by immunoSEQ multiplex PCR. Here the sample table reports about 25,000 clones. Material for sequencing was PBMCs. The origin of the receptors is a male donor in good health and CMV-seropositive.

The CDR3, as DNA: TGTGCCAGCACCCTGTCGGGGGGTGCGGGTGAAGCTTTCTTT. Translating gives CASTLSGGAGEAFF. The chain carries TRBV6-5 and TRBJ1-1, with a possible D match to TRBD1 (5 bases). The CDR3 consists of 14 residues. The ends were cut back, 7 bases at V and 7 bases at J, with 19 bases in the middle. Looked up from germline, CDR1 is MNHEY and CDR2 is SVGAGI.

This chain connects TRBV5-4 to TRBJ1-1, with D perhaps matching TRBD1 (6 bases). The CDR3 length is 14 residues. V lost 3 bases, J lost 1 base, and 10 bases lay in between. The germline V gene has CDR1 SGHNT and CDR2 YYREEE (reference sequence). CDR3 region: CASSSTGWNTEAFF. CDR3 nucleotides: TGTGCCAGCAGCTCGACAGGATGGAACACTGAAGCTTTCTTT.

The chain links TRBV25-1 to TRBJ2-7; TRBD2 aligns across 10 bases. CDR1 is MGHDK and CDR2 is SYGVNS in the germline V gene. The CDR3 has 15 amino acids. V lost 4 bases, J lost 8 bases, and 11 bases stayed unmatched. The CDR3, as DNA: TGTGCCAGCAGTGCTTCTGACAGCGGGAGGGGTAAGCAGTACTTC. This codes for CASSASDSGRGKQYF.

The V and J genes are TRBV19 and TRBJ1-2; a possible D gene is TRBD1 (5 bases). Germline V gene lookup returns CDR1 LNHDA and CDR2 SQIVND (reference sequence). This CDR3 comprises 13 residues. Trimming shortened V by 4 bases and J by 6 bases, and 12 bases separated the two germline ends. The CDR3 DNA reads TGTGCCAGTAGTAACGCGGGGCAACATGGCTACACCTTC. Amino acids: CASSNAGQHGYTF. The whole variable domain, remainder taken from reference TRBV19 and TRBJ1-2, is DGGITQSPKYLFRKEGQNVTLSCEQNLNHDAMYWYRQDPGQGLRLIYYSQIVNDFQKGDIAEGYSVSREKKESFPLTVTSAQKNPTAFYLCASSNAGQHGYTFGSGTRLTVV.

The CDR3: CASSQELRNTIYF. The CDR3 nucleotides are TGCGCCAGCAGCCAAGAACTCCGAAACACCATATATTTT. V and J are TRBV4-3 and TRBJ1-3; D unresolved. Trimming removed 0 bases from V and 5 bases from J, with 5 bases in between. Germline V CDR1 and CDR2: LGHNA, YSLEER. This CDR3 contains 13 residues.

This chain connects TRBV5-6 to TRBJ2-2; the match to TRBD1 covers 7 bases. The ends lost 3 bases at V and 5 bases at J; junction bases unmatched: 10. Germline V gene sequence: CDR1 SGHDT, CDR2 YYEEEE. The CDR3 runs 16 residues. The CDR3 loop reads CASSYRGTALTGELFF. The CDR3 DNA reads as TGTGCCAGCAGCTACCGTGGGACAGCCTTGACCGGGGAGCTGTTTTTT.

The chain combines TRBV6-5 with TRBJ1-2; 10 nucleotides match TRBD1. The CDR3 extends over 13 amino acids. J gave up 8 bases and V 7 bases, and 7 bases lay outside the gene matches. CDR1 and CDR2 (germline): MNHEY, SVGAGI. The CDR3 region is CASIPPTGGGYTF. The CDR3 coding sequence is TGTGCCAGCATCCCACCGACAGGGGGCGGCTACACCTTC.

This sequence joins TRBV13 and TRBJ2-7; TRBD2 agrees at 11 bases. The CDR3 is 14 amino acids. Germline CDR1 reads PRHDT; CDR2 reads FYEKMQ (reference sequence). The V segment lost 5 bases and the J segment 3 bases; nucleotides outside the gene matches: 3. The CDR3 DNA is TGTGCCAGCAGCCCGGGACTAGCGGACTACGAGCAGTACTTC. It translates to CASSPGLADYEQYF.

V is TRBV4-3 and J is TRBJ2-1; 10 nucleotides line up with TRBD2. CDR3 length: 16 residues. CDR1 and CDR2 (germline): LGHNA, YSLEER. With V trimmed by 0 bases and J by 4 bases, 3 bases remained unmatched. CDR3 protein: CASSQELAGRYNEQFF. The CDR3, as DNA: TGCGCCAGCAGCCAAGAACTAGCGGGGAGGTACAATGAGCAGTTCTTC.

The gene calls are TRBV19 and TRBJ2-5; D perhaps matches TRBD2 (6 bases). Between the trimmed V and J ends, which lost 3 bases and 5 bases, there was a span of 10 bases. CDR1 LNHDA and CDR2 SQIVND come from the germline V gene (reference sequence). This CDR3 spans 13 amino acids. DNA for the CDR3: TGTGCCAGTAGTATGGCGGGGTACGAGACCCAGTACTTC. It yields the protein CASSMAGYETQYF.

The chain joins TRBV4-1 to TRBJ2-7, with D possibly being TRBD1 (6 bases). Germline V lookup: CDR1 MGHRA, CDR2 YSYEKL. The V and J ends lost 4 bases and 4 bases respectively, with 20 bases between them. The CDR3 contains 16 residues. CDR3 nucleotides: TGCGCCAGCAGCCGGACTGCAGGACAGACCGCTTACGAGCAGTACTTC. This codes for CASSRTAGQTAYEQYF.

The rearrangement joins TRBV6-5 to TRBJ1-2, with D maybe TRBD1 (5 bases). CDR3 length equals 13 residues. V lost 0 bases and J lost 8, with 10 bases in between. The germline V gene has CDR1 MNHEY and CDR2 SVGAGI. CDR3 DNA: TGTGCCAGCAGTTACTCAGGGGTCTGGGGCTACACCTTC. This gives the protein CASSYSGVWGYTF.

The chain couples TRBV30 to TRBJ1-4, with 7 bases matching TRBD1. Per the germline V gene, CDR1 is GTSNPN and CDR2 is SVGIG (reference sequence). The CDR3 runs to 14 residues. The junction had 2 bases not matched to a gene; V was cut back by 2 bases and J by 2 bases. The CDR3: CAWSKGGTNEKLFF. CDR3 bases: TGTGCCTGGAGTAAAGGGGGCACTAATGAAAAACTGTTTTTT.

The rearrangement links TRBV27 to TRBJ2-5, with 9 bases identical to TRBD2. Trimming cost V 2 bases and J 5 bases; bases outside gene matches: 3. Per germline, CDR1 MNHEY and CDR2 SMNVEV (reference sequence). The CDR3 length is 14 residues. CDR3 nucleotide sequence: TGTGCCAGCAGTTTACTAGCGGGGCAGGAGACCCAGTACTTC. Encoded protein: CASSLLAGQETQYF.

The rearrangement joins TRBV28 to TRBJ1-1; 7 bases match TRBD1. This CDR3 region has 15 residues. Per germline, CDR1 MDHEN and CDR2 SYDVKM. Trimming cost V 4 bases and J 0 bases; bases outside gene matches: 5. In nucleotides, the CDR3 is TGTGCCAGCAGTTACGGTACAGGGGTGAACACTGAAGCTTTCTTT. Protein: CASSYGTGVNTEAFF.

The chain links TRBV29-1 to TRBJ1-1; D possibly corresponds to TRBD1 (5 bases). The CDR3 contains 14 residues. From germline, CDR1 is SQVTM and CDR2 ANQGSEA. Trimming shortened V by 1 base and J by 3 bases, and 12 bases separated the two germline ends. CDR3 DNA: TGCAGCGTTGAAGGGACACCGGGCGACACTGAAGCTTTCTTT. Residues: CSVEGTPGDTEAFF. The full variable domain, its missing parts supplied by reference TRBV29-1 and TRBJ1-1, is SAVISQKPSRDICQRGTSLTIQCQVDSQVTMMFWYRQQPGQSLTLIATANQGSEATYESGFVIDKFPISRPNLTFSTLTVSNMSPEDSSIYLCSVEGTPGDTEAFFGQGTRLTVV.

In DNA, the CDR3 is TGTGCCAGCAGTGAAGGTCAGGGTGGCGGAGGGACGCTTCAAGAGACCCAGTACTTC. It translates to CASSEGQGGGGTLQETQYF. The chain carries TRBV2 and TRBJ2-5; D might be TRBD2 (6 bases). CDR1 and CDR2 from the germline V gene are SNHLY and FYNNEI. V was shortened by 1 base and J by 2 bases, with 23 bases between the two germline ends. This CDR3 comprises 19 residues. Variable domain in full (rest from reference TRBV2 and TRBJ2-5): EPEVTQTPSHQVTQMGQEVILRCVPISNHLYFYWYRQILGQKVEFLVSFYNNEISEKSEIFDDQFSVERPDGSNFTLKIRSTKLEDSAMYFCASSEGQGGGGTLQETQYFGPGTRLLVL.

V is TRBV28 and J is TRBJ1-4; TRBD1 matches 8 bases. With 5 bases clipped from V and 6 bases from J, the junction kept 5 bases outside the gene matches. This CDR3 has 14 residues. Germline CDR1 MDHEN, CDR2 SYDVKM. CDR3 loop: CASSTTGDHEKLFF. DNA of the CDR3: TGTGCCAGCAGTACGACAGGGGATCATGAAAAACTGTTTTTT.

The DNA for the CDR3 is TGTGCCAGCAGGGGACAGGGACGGAGCGGTCAGCCCCAGCATTTT. It yields the protein CASRGQGRSGQPQHF. The chain combines TRBV6-1 with TRBJ1-5; the match to TRBD1 covers 9 bases. The germline V gene encodes CDR1 MNHNS and CDR2 SASEGT. The CDR3 covers 15 residues. The J segment lost 6 bases and the V segment lost 6 bases, leaving 9 bases of the junction unmatched.

Remarks on this clone: Sequence at one end of the junction differs from germline and may be a read error. V usage is TRBV4-3 and J usage is TRBJ1-1; tentative D call: TRBD1 (6 bases). The CDR3 is 14 residues long. The V gene's germline CDR1 is LGHNA and CDR2 YSLEER. CDR3 amino acids: CASSQEARGTEAFF. The CDR3 coding sequence is TGCGCCAGCAGTCAAGAGGCCAGGGGAACTGAAGCTTTCTTT.

This rearrangement joins TRBV6-1 to TRBJ2-5, with 10 bases fitting TRBD2. In germline, CDR1 is MNHNS, CDR2 SASEGT. This CDR3 contains 15 residues. Unmatched junction bases numbered 7, after V lost 4 bases and J lost 5 bases. The CDR3: CASSGRAGGGETQYF. The CDR3 nucleotides read TGTGCCAGCAGTGGGAGAGCGGGAGGGGGGGAGACCCAGTACTTC.